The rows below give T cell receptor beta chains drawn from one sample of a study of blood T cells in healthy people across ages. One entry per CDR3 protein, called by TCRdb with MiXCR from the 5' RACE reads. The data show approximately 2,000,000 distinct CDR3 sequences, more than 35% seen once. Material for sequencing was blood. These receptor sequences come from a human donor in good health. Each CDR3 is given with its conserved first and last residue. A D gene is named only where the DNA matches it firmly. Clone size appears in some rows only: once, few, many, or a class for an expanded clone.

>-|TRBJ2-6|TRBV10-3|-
TGTGCCATCAGTTTCGACAGAGGTGGGGCCAACGTCCTGACTTTC
CAISFDRGGANVLTF
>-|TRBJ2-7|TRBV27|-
TGTGCCAGCGAAGATGCCGGGGGTAAACAGTACTTC
CASEDAGGKQYF
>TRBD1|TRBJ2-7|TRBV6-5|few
TGTGCCACCTTAGGACAGGGTTTTCCCTACGAGCAGTACTTC
CATLGQGFPYEQYF
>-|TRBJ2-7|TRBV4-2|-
TGTGCCAGCAGCCAAGTAGGCGGGGGACAGCACTACGAGCAGTACTTC
CASSQVGGGQHYEQYF
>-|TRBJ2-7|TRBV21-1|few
TGTGCCACCCGAGAGACAGGGCGCCTCTACGAGCAGTACTTC
CATRETGRLYEQYF
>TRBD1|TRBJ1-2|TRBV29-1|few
TGCAGCGTTGAAGTCCCGGGACAGGGATATGGCTACACCTTC
CSVEVPGQGYGYTF
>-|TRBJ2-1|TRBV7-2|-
TGTGCCAGCAGCTTCAGCTCGAGGGGCCGGGATGAGCAGTTCTTC
CASSFSSRGRDEQFF
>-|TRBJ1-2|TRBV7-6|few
TGTGCCAGCAGCTTAGAGCGCGTCAAACGGGGCGGTGGCTACACCTTC
CASSLERVKRGGGYTF
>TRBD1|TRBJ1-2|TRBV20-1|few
TGCAGTGCTCACAGCGGACAGGAGTATGGCTACACCTTC
CSAHSGQEYGYTF
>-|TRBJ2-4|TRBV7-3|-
TGTGCCAGCAGCCCCCCCGGGAAGAACATTCAGTACTTC
CASSPPGKNIQYF
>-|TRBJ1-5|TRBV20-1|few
TGCAGTGCTAGAGACGATTTGGATCAGCCCCAGCATTTT
CSARDDLDQPQHF
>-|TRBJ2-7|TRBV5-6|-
TGTGCCAGCAGCTTGGCTGGGGAGGGGGAAGGTAACGAGCAGTACTTC
CASSLAGEGEGNEQYF
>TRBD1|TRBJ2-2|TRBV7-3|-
TGTGCCAGCAGCTTAGGACTTACAGGGGACACCGGGGAGCTGTTTTTT
CASSLGLTGDTGELFF
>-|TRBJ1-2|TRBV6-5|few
TGTGCCAGCAGTTACGGGGGAGAAAACAGGGTCTATGGCTACACCTTC
CASSYGGENRVYGYTF
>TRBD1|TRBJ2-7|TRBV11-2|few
TGTGCCAGCCGGGGAACCGGGACAGGGGACCACGAGCAGTACTTC
CASRGTGTGDHEQYF
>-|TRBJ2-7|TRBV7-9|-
TGTGCCAGCAGCTTTGGGTGGCAGGGGTCCTACGAGCAGTACTTC
CASSFGWQGSYEQYF
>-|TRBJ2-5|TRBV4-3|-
TGCGCCAGCAGCCAAGATACGGGGACGAATCAAGAGACCCAGTACTTC
CASSQDTGTNQETQYF
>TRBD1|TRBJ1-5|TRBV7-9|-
TGTGCCAGCGGCGCCACTCAGGGGGAGGGTCAGCCCCAGCATTTT
CASGATQGEGQPQHF
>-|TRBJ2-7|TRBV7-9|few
TGTGCCAGCAGCTTCGACCCCGCCGGCTACGAGCAGTACTTC
CASSFDPAGYEQYF
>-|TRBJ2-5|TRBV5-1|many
TGTGCCAGCAGTTTAGGGATCCAAGAGACCCAGTACTTC
CASSLGIQETQYF
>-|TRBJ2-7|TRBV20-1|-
TGCAGTGCTAGAGATGGGGGAGGAGACTGTTACGAGCAGTACTTC
CSARDGGGDCYEQYF
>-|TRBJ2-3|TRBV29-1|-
TGCAGCGTTGTGGGGGGGCCCTTCGGCACAGATACGCAGTATTTT
CSVVGGPFGTDTQYF
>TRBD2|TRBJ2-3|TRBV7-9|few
TGTGCCAGCAGCCCCCAAACTAGCGGGGGGTACAAAGATACGCAGTATTTT
CASSPQTSGGYKDTQYF
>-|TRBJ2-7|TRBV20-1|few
TGCAGTGCTTCTAGGCTAGCTGGGTCCTACGAGCAGTACTTC
CSASRLAGSYEQYF
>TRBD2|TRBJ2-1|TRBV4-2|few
TGTGCCAGCAGCCCCCTCGGACTAGCGGGGGGGCGGAATGAGCAGTTCTTC
CASSPLGLAGGRNEQFF
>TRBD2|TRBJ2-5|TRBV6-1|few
TGTGCCAGCAGTAAGATACGACCGGGACTAGCGGGGGTCATCCAAGAGACCCAGTACTTC
CASSKIRPGLAGVIQETQYF